Following are 22 T cell receptor beta chains from one sample sequenced in a study of T-cell memory formation after mild COVID-19. MiXCR, applied by TCRdb to the 5' RACE reads, yields one record per CDR3 protein. Counted here are about 350,000 distinct CDR3 sequences, around 14% occurring once; the ten biggest clones make up about 22%. Sequenced material: PBMCs or a T cell subset sorted from them (not recorded which). The receptors come from a man aged 18 to 30 who had mild COVID-19 (a few samples of this study predate the infection). Cell type and time point are not known.

Concerning this clonotype: A read error may explain this, as a much larger clone is one base away. The genes are TRBV15 and TRBJ2-5; D possibly corresponds to TRBD1 (6 bases). Per germline, CDR1 LNHNV and CDR2 YYDKDF (reference sequence). This CDR3 comprises 12 residues. The V end was cut by 5 bases, the J end by 2 bases, with 6 bases between. The CDR3 coding sequence is TGTGCCACCAGCGGACAGCAAGAGACCCAGTACTTC. Protein sequence: CATSGQQETQYF.

This clonotype has more than one count but fewer than ten. The chain employs TRBV9 and TRBJ1-2; possibly TRBD1 for D (6 bases). The CDR3 length is 15 residues. Germline CDR1 reads SGDLS; CDR2 reads YYNGEE. Trimming stripped 2 bases from V and 5 bases from J, with 16 bases between. The CDR3 loop is CASSVSPHTGYGYTF. The CDR3 DNA reads TGTGCCAGCAGCGTCTCACCGCACACAGGGTATGGCTACACCTTC.

This rearrangement joins TRBV5-5 to TRBJ2-7, with 11 nucleotides matching TRBD1. The CDR3 totals 14 residues. The J segment lost 5 bases and the V segment lost 4 bases, leaving 5 bases of the junction unmatched. CDR1 and CDR2 (germline): SGHKS, YYEKEE (reference sequence). The chain's CDR3 is CASSPGTGGDEQYV. CDR3 nucleotide sequence: TGTGCCAGCAGCCCAGGGACAGGGGGGGACGAGCAGTACGTC.

This clonotype was seen a few times. This chain joins TRBV5-8 and TRBJ2-1, with unresolved D. The V gene lost 2 bases and the J gene lost 10 bases, with 4 bases spanning the gap. CDR3 length: 10 residues. Per the germline V gene, CDR1 is SGHTS and CDR2 is YDEGEE. In nucleotides, the CDR3 is TGTGCCAGCAGCTTATGGGAGCAGTTCTTC. Translation gives CASSLWEQFF.

The chain carries TRBV7-2 and TRBJ1-5; D gene uncertain. In germline, CDR1 is SGHTA, CDR2 FQGNSA. Trimming stripped 7 bases from V and 9 bases from J, with 19 bases between. The CDR3 runs to 14 residues. CDR3: CASTARLASGPQHF. The CDR3 DNA is TGTGCCAGCACCGCGAGGTTAGCCTCGGGGCCCCAGCATTTT.

This clonotype was picked up a small number of times. The chain joins TRBV4-1 to TRBJ1-1; a weak D match, TRBD1 (5 bases). Germline V gives CDR1 MGHRA, CDR2 YSYEKL. Trimming removed 4 bases at V and 5 bases at J, with 17 bases between. This CDR3 region has 15 residues. The CDR3 loop reads CASSLSSEGATEAFF. The CDR3, as DNA: TGCGCCAGCAGCCTATCCTCGGAAGGGGCTACTGAAGCTTTCTTT.

The chain employs TRBV28 and TRBJ2-7; 7 bases line up with TRBD1. The germline V gene encodes CDR1 MDHEN and CDR2 SYDVKM. This CDR3 is 13 amino acids long. Trimming at V came to 3 bases and at J to 5 bases, leaving 4 bases not matched to a gene. The CDR3 is CASSFRTGDEQYV. As DNA, the CDR3 is TGTGCCAGCAGTTTCCGGACAGGTGACGAGCAGTACGTC.

This clonotype was detected a few times. The chain has TRBV6-2 or TRBV6-3 and TRBJ2-7, with 8 bases aligning to TRBD2. The CDR3 is 16 residues long. With 2 bases clipped from V and 0 bases from J, the junction kept 6 bases outside the gene matches. Germline CDR1 and CDR2: MNHEY and SVGEGT. The CDR3 reads CASSYIGGGYSYEQYV. In DNA form, the CDR3 reads TGTGCCAGCAGTTACATCGGCGGGGGGTACTCCTACGAGCAGTACGTC.

The chain joins TRBV20-1 to TRBJ2-4; perhaps D is TRBD1 or TRBD2 (5 bases each). The CDR3 is 13 amino acids. V dropped 6 bases and J dropped 2 bases, with 11 bases sitting between them. Germline lookup yields CDR1 DFQATT and CDR2 SNEGSKA (reference sequence). CDR3 loop: CSARDVPKNIQYF. The CDR3 nucleotides are TGCAGTGCACGGGACGTTCCCAAAAACATTCAGTACTTC.

This clonotype showed up just a few times. The CDR3 protein is CASSPRGYEQYV. DNA for the CDR3: TGTGCCAGCAGTCCACGGGGCTACGAGCAGTACGTC. The chain is built from TRBV28 and TRBJ2-7, with a tentative D call TRBD2 (5 bases). Germline assignment: CDR1 MDHEN and CDR2 SYDVKM. The CDR3 runs 12 residues. Trimming took 5 bases from V and 3 from J, leaving 8 bases between them.

This clonotype appeared a few times. V gene TRBV5-1 combines with J gene TRBJ1-1, with TRBD1 matching 8 bases. There are 14 residues in the CDR3. The trim removed 1 base at V and 11 bases at J, leaving 10 bases unmatched. Per germline, CDR1 SGHRS and CDR2 YFSETQ. In DNA form, the CDR3 reads TGCGCCAGCAGCTTGATTGGCAGGGGGCAGTGGGCTTTCTTT. Its protein is CASSLIGRGQWAFF.

This clonotype occurred a few times. The chain recombines TRBV24-1 with TRBJ2-2; TRBD1 matches at 9 bases. The CDR3 runs 14 residues. V lost 7 bases to trimming and J lost 4 bases; unmatched junction nucleotides: 3. The germline gives CDR1 KGHDR, CDR2 SFDVKD. DNA of the CDR3: TGTGCCACCAGCGACAGGGGGATCACCGGGGAGCTGTTTTTT. Translated, it gives CATSDRGITGELFF.

This clonotype has a count of ten or more. This chain connects TRBV2 to TRBJ1-5; D is undetermined. The CDR3 runs to 12 residues. V shed 6 bases and J shed 9 bases, with 12 bases lying between them. Germline values: CDR1 SNHLY, CDR2 FYNNEI. The DNA of the CDR3 is TGTGCCAGCAGGGATCCTCAGAGGCCCCAGCATTTT. Its translation: CASRDPQRPQHF.

This clonotype was seen a few times. This sequence joins TRBV5-1 and TRBJ2-2; 8 positions match TRBD1. Germline V gives CDR1 SGHRS, CDR2 YFSETQ. The CDR3 is 16 amino acids. The ends lost 0 bases at V and 5 bases at J; junction bases unmatched: 6. As DNA, the CDR3 is TGCGCCAGCAGCTTGGAACAGGGGGTATGGACCGGGGAGCTGTTTTTT. Encoded protein: CASSLEQGVWTGELFF.

This clonotype was picked up a small number of times. The chain carries TRBV12-3 or TRBV12-4 and TRBJ1-4, with no clear D. V was shortened by 5 bases and J by 8 bases, with 18 bases between the two germline ends. This CDR3 spans 15 amino acids. CDR3 sequence: CASSPWPQGGEKLFF. The DNA of the CDR3 is TGTGCCAGCAGTCCCTGGCCTCAAGGCGGCGAAAAACTGTTTTTT.

This chain joins TRBV4-1 and TRBJ1-4; D not resolved. V shed 3 bases and J shed 11 bases, with 19 bases lying between them. The CDR3 has 15 residues. Germline-derived CDR1 and CDR2 are MGHRA and YSYEKL. CDR3 DNA sequence: TGCGCCAGCAGCCATGGCTGGGTTGGTATGGAGAAACTGTTTTTT. Its translation: CASSHGWVGMEKLFF.

This clonotype has more than one count but fewer than ten. This rearrangement joins TRBV5-1 to TRBJ2-7, with 8 bases aligning to TRBD2. Looked up from germline, CDR1 is SGHRS and CDR2 is YFSETQ. V lost 5 bases to trimming and J lost 2 bases; unmatched junction nucleotides: 12. This CDR3 spans 16 amino acids. This CDR3 is CASSPGVAGQTYEQYF. The CDR3 DNA sequence: TGCGCCAGCAGTCCGGGGGTAGCGGGGCAGACCTACGAGCAGTACTTC.

This clonotype was counted between two and nine times. V and J are TRBV4-2 and TRBJ2-1, with 7 bases aligning to TRBD2. J gave up 0 bases and V 7 bases, and 21 bases lay outside the gene matches. The germline CDR1 and CDR2 sequences are LGHNA and YNFKEQ. This CDR3 spans 20 amino acids. CDR3 in amino acids: CASTLRLSGGRGSSYNEQFF. In DNA, the CDR3 is TGTGCCAGCACTCTAAGATTATCCGGTGGGCGGGGGAGCTCCTACAATGAGCAGTTCTTC.

The table lists this clonotype with a few counts. V gene TRBV7-3 combines with J gene TRBJ1-2; D may be TRBD1 (6 bases). The V gene lost 5 bases and the J gene lost 8 bases, with 15 bases spanning the gap. The CDR3 is 13 amino acids. The V gene's germline CDR1 is SGHTA and CDR2 FQGTGA. CDR3: CASSQAHRVGYTF. The CDR3 coding sequence is TGTGCCAGCAGCCAAGCGCACAGGGTGGGCTACACCTTC.

The chain recombines TRBV6-5 with TRBJ2-3; 9 nucleotides line up with TRBD1. CDR1 and CDR2 (germline): MNHEY, SVGAGI. V shed 6 bases, J shed 3 bases, and the junction held 10 bases outside the gene matches. This CDR3 contains 16 residues. As DNA, the CDR3 is TGTGCCAGCAGCCCCCCGGGACAGGGACTGACAGATACGCAGTATTTT. Its translation is CASSPPGQGLTDTQYF.

This clonotype was picked up many times. V gene TRBV7-2 combines with J gene TRBJ2-5; 7 bases match TRBD2. Germline lookup yields CDR1 SGHTA and CDR2 FQGNSA. This CDR3 region has 13 residues. The V and J ends lost 8 bases and 1 base, in that order; junction bases with no gene match: 4. CDR3 region: CASERGAQETQYF. CDR3 in DNA: TGTGCCAGCGAGCGGGGCGCCCAAGAGACCCAGTACTTC.

A few counts support this clonotype. The rearrangement uses TRBV12-3 or TRBV12-4 and TRBJ1-2; D unclear. With 2 bases removed from V and 2 bases from J, the gap between germline ends came to 6 bases. The CDR3 has 13 residues. The DNA for the CDR3 is TGTGCCAGCAGTTTAATGGAAAACTATGGCTACACCTTC. Its protein product is CASSLMENYGYTF.